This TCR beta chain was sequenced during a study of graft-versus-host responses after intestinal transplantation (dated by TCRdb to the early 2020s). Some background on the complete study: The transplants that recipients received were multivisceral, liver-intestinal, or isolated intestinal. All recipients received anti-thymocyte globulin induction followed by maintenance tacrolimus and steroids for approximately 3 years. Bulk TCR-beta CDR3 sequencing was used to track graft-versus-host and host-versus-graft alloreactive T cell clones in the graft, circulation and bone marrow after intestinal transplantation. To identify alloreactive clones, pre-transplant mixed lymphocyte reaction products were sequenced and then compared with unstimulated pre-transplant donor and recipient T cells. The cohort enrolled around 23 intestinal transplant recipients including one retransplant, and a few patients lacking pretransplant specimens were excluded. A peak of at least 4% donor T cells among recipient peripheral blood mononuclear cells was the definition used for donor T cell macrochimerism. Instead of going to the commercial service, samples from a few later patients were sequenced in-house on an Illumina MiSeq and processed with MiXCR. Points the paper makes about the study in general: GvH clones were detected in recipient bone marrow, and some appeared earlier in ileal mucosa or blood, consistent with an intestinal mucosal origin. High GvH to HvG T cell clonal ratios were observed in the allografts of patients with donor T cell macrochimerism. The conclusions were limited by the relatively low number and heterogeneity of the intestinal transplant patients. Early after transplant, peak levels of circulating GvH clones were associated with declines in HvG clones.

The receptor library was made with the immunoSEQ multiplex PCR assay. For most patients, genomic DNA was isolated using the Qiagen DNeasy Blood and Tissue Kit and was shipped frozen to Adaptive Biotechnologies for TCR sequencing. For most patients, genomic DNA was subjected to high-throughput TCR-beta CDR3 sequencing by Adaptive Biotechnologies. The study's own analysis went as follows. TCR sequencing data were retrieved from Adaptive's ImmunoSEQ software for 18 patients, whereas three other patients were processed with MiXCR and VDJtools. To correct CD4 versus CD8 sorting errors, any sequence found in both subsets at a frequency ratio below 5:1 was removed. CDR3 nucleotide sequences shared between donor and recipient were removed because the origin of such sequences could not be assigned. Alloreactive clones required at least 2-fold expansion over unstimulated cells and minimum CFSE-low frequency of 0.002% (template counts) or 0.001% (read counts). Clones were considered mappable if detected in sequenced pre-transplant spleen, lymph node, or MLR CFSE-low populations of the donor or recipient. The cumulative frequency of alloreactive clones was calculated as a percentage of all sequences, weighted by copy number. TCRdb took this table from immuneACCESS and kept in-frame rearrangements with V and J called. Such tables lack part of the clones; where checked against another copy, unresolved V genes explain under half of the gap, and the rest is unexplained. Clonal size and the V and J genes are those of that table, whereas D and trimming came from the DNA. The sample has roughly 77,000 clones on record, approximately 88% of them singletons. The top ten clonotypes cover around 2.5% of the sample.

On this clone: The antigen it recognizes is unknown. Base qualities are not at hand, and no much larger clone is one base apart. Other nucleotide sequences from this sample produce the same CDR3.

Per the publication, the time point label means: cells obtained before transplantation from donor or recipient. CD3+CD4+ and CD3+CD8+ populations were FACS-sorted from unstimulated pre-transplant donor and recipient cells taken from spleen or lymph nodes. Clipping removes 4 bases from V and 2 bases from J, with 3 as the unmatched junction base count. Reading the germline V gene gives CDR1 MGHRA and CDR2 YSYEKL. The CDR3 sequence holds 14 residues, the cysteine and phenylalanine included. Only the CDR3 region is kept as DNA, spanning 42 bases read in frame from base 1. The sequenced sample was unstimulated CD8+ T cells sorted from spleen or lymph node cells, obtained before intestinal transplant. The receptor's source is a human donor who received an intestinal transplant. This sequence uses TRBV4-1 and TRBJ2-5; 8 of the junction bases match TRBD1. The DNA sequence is TGCGCCAGCAGCCCCTGGACAGGGCAAGAGACCCAGTACTTC. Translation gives CASSPWTGQETQYF.